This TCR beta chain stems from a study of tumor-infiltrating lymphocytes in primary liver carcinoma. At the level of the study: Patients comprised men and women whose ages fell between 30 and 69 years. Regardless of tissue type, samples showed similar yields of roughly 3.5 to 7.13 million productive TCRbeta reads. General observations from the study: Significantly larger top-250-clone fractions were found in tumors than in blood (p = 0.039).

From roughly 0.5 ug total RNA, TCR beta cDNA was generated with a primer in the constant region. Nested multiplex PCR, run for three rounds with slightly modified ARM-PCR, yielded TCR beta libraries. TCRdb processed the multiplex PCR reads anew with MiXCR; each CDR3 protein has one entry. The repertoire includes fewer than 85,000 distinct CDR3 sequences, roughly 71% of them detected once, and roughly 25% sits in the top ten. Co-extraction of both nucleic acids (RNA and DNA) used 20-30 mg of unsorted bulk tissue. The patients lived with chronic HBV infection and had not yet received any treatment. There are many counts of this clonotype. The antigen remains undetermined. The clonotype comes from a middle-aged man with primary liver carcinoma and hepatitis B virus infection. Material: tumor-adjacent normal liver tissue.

CDR3 sequence (DNA): TGCGCCAGCAGCCAAGAAACTTATAGGGAGCTGTTTTTT. The encoded protein is CASSQETYRELFF. J is TRBJ2-2 and V is TRBV4-1; D remains unclear. Germline CDR1 reads MGHRA; CDR2 reads YSYEKL. V lost 0 bases to trimming and J lost 9 bases, with 8 bases between them. This CDR3 is built from 13 residues.